Listed here are 12 T cell receptor beta chains from one sample, sequenced in a study of CD8 T cells in ankylosing spondylitis. Using its own MiXCR run on the 5' RACE reads, TCRdb lists one record per CDR3 protein. The repertoire holds 220,000 or so distinct CDR3 sequences, 10% seen once, with over 20% in the top ten. Sequenced input: blood, either unsorted or a sorted T cell fraction (not recorded which). The receptors originated from a male donor with ankylosing spondylitis or in good health (not recorded which).

This clonotype was picked up many times. V usage is TRBV7-6 and J usage is TRBJ1-2; weak D call: TRBD1 (6 bases). The CDR3 runs to 15 residues. Germline CDR1 SGHVS, CDR2 FNYEAQ. Trimming took off 8 bases at V and 0 bases at J, with 16 bases between the two ends. CDR3: CASSAGRGANYGYTF. As DNA, the CDR3 is TGTGCCAGCTCGGCCGGCAGGGGAGCTAACTATGGCTACACCTTC.

This clonotype was seen ten or more times. The chain couples TRBV20-1 to TRBJ2-5, with 10 positions matching TRBD2. The germline gives CDR1 DFQATT, CDR2 SNEGSKA (reference sequence). This CDR3 is built from 14 residues. V lost 5 bases to trimming and J lost 5 bases; unmatched junction nucleotides: 8. Here the CDR3 reads CSAGLAVSGETQYF. CDR3 in DNA: TGCAGTGCTGGACTAGCGGTGTCAGGGGAGACCCAGTACTTC.

This clonotype has at least ten counts. The chain employs TRBV5-1 and TRBJ2-5, with D tentatively TRBD1 (6 bases). Germline values: CDR1 SGHRS, CDR2 YFSETQ. The length of the CDR3 is 14 residues. Trimming took off 4 bases at V and 9 bases at J, with 19 bases between the two ends. The CDR3 reads CASSPGQGDGAQYF. For the CDR3, the DNA is TGCGCCAGCAGCCCGGGACAAGGGGACGGTGCCCAGTACTTC.

This clonotype appeared many times. V usage is TRBV7-6 and J usage is TRBJ1-6, with 11 bases identical to TRBD1. V was pared by 4 bases and J by 8 bases, with 16 bases of the junction left unmatched. Germline V CDR1 and CDR2: SGHVS, FNYEAQ. This CDR3 spans 19 amino acids. The CDR3 is CASSSHPGGTGGSYSPLHF. The CDR3 nucleotides are TGTGCCAGCAGCTCCCACCCAGGAGGGACAGGGGGGTCCTATTCACCCCTCCACTTT.

This clonotype was counted a few times. CDR3 region: CSAPSPTGYYQGGQETQYF. The CDR3 DNA reads as TGCAGTGCTCCCAGTCCGACAGGGTACTACCAGGGAGGCCAAGAGACCCAGTACTTC. The chain couples TRBV20-1 to TRBJ2-5; D might be TRBD1 (7 bases). Germline loops: CDR1 DFQATT, CDR2 SNEGSKA (reference sequence). This CDR3 is 19 amino acids long. Between the trimmed V and J ends, which lost 5 bases and 1 base, there was a span of 29 bases.

As regards this clonotype: With a much larger clone just one base away, this may be a read error. V usage is TRBV21-1 and J usage is TRBJ1-5; whether TRBD1, the table's D call, matches the DNA was not checked. TRBV21-1 is designated a pseudogene. The CDR3 has 13 residues. The CDR3: CVSSTGARQPQHF. The CDR3 DNA reads as TGTGTCAGCAGCACGGGGGCGAGGCAGCCCCAGCATTTT.

This clonotype was recorded a few times. The chain joins TRBV6-1 to TRBJ2-5, with no clear D. This CDR3 comprises 14 residues. The V end lost 8 bases, the J end lost 4 bases, and 17 bases lay between the germline ends. Germline loops: CDR1 MNHNS, CDR2 SASEGT. The CDR3 region is CASSLGEHGETQYF. CDR3 in DNA: TGTGCCAGCTCCCTCGGCGAGCATGGAGAGACCCAGTACTTC.

The CDR3 protein is CASSSGIPWDTGELFF. The CDR3 bases are TGTGCCAGCAGCTCCGGGATCCCCTGGGACACCGGGGAGCTGTTTTTT. This chain connects TRBV4-2 to TRBJ2-2; maybe TRBD2 (5 bases). Germline-derived CDR1 and CDR2 are LGHNA and YNFKEQ. V lost 5 bases, J lost 3 bases, and 16 bases lay in between. The CDR3 is 16 amino acids.

The table lists this clonotype with a count of one. With a much larger clone just one base away, this may be a read error. This chain uses TRBV20-1 with TRBJ2-1; perhaps TRBD2 as D (5 bases). Germline assignment: CDR1 DFQATT and CDR2 SNEGSKA (reference sequence). This CDR3 comprises 12 residues. The CDR3 sequence: CTTQRLANEQFF. The CDR3 bases are TGCACCACACAGCGGCTAGCCAATGAGCAGTTCTTC.

There are many counts of this clonotype. This chain connects TRBV12-3 or TRBV12-4 to TRBJ1-1; 8 bases match TRBD1. The CDR3 consists of 15 residues. Trimming cost V 6 bases and J 1 base; bases outside gene matches: 7. The CDR3 nucleotides are TGTGCCAGCAGCTCCTCAGGGGGCTGGAACACTGAAGCTTTCTTT. Its protein product is CASSSSGGWNTEAFF.

In its sample, this clonotype was seen many times. The J gene is TRBJ1-5, the V gene TRBV12-3 or TRBV12-4, with D perhaps matching TRBD1 (5 bases). Deletions cut 0 bases from V and 3 bases from J, with 9 bases between. This CDR3 region has 15 residues. The CDR3 is CASSLAQGFNQPQHF. CDR3 DNA: TGTGCCAGCAGTTTAGCGCAGGGCTTCAATCAGCCCCAGCATTTT.

This clonotype came up many times. The chain uses TRBV2 and TRBJ2-7; tentative D call: TRBD1 (6 bases). Germline V lookup: CDR1 SNHLY, CDR2 FYNNEI. CDR3 size: 15 residues. V gave up 2 bases and J gave up 0 bases, with 11 bases separating them. CDR3 region: CASSESRQASYEQYF. As DNA, the CDR3 is TGTGCCAGCAGTGAATCTCGACAGGCCTCCTACGAGCAGTACTTC.